This TCR beta chain was observed in a study of OX40 agonist ivuxolimab in advanced cancers. Using immunoSEQ multiplex PCR, the repertoire was profiled, and TCRdb retains in-frame clones only, with some absent. The sample yields tens of thousands of clones, approximately 80% seen once. The sequence came from an adult with an advanced solid tumor such as melanoma, head and neck, liver or kidney cancer. This material consisted of CD4+ or CD8+ T cells sorted from blood, taken in a trial of the OX40 agonist ivuxolimab.

This CDR3 is CASNPAGTYEQYF. CDR3 DNA sequence: TGCGCCAGCAATCCAGCGGGGACCTACGAGCAGTACTTC. The chain carries TRBV10-2 and TRBJ2-7; 7 bases are a match to TRBD2. Germline V gives CDR1 WSHSY, CDR2 SAAADI. Trimming at V came to 7 bases and at J to 2 bases, leaving 5 bases not matched to a gene. The CDR3 runs to 13 residues.